The sample holds one count of the clone carrying this TCR beta chain. V was clipped by 4 bases and J by 0 bases, with 25 bases between them. Germline loops: CDR1 MDHEN, CDR2 SYDVKM. This CDR3 is built from 20 residues. The source of the sample is a study of shared clonotypes between healthy human individuals. Profiling relied on immunoSEQ multiplex PCR, and the TCRdb table lists in-frame clones only, not all of them. The sample carries about 340,000 clones, less than 75% recorded once. The sequenced sample was memory CD4+ T cells sorted from blood. Described subset: CD45RA-negative fraction. The sequence came from a man between 25 and 39 years old in good health. This chain connects TRBV28 to TRBJ1-5, with D perhaps TRBD1 (6 bases). CDR3 amino acids: CASSSLLEHTGLYSNQPQHF. The CDR3 DNA is TGTGCCAGCAGTTCACTATTGGAACACACAGGGCTATATAGCAATCAGCCCCAGCATTTT.